Presented here are 2 T cell receptor beta chains from one specimen sequenced in a study of blood T cells in healthy people across ages. Combining a sample-barcoded 5' primer with a J-beta primer mix, a second PCR ran for roughly 6 to 12 cycles. TCRdb independently ran MiXCR on the 5' RACE reads; one entry per CDR3 protein. This table holds roughly 500,000 distinct CDR3 sequences, approximately 30% found once. The sample taken for sequencing was blood. These receptors were obtained from a woman aged 70-85 years in good health.

This clonotype has at least ten counts. The rearrangement joins TRBV7-2 to TRBJ2-1; perhaps TRBD1 as D (7 bases). V lost 3 bases and J lost 6, with 9 bases in between. The V gene's germline CDR1 is SGHTA and CDR2 FQGNSA. The CDR3 has 13 residues. The CDR3 protein is CASSFQGGNEQFF. CDR3 DNA sequence: TGTGCCAGCAGCTTCCAGGGGGGCAATGAGCAGTTCTTC.

The CDR3 protein is CATSRGGERNTEAFF. CDR3 DNA sequence: TGTGCCACCAGCAGGGGAGGGGAAAGGAACACTGAAGCTTTCTTT. This chain uses TRBV15 with TRBJ1-1, with a possible D match to TRBD1 (5 bases). CDR1 LNHNV and CDR2 YYDKDF come from the germline V gene (reference sequence). The CDR3 has 15 residues. V was pared by 3 bases and J by 1 base, with 12 bases between. Full variable domain (missing parts from reference TRBV15 and TRBJ1-1): DAMVIQNPRYQVTQFGKPVTLSCSQTLNHNVMYWYQQKSSQAPKLLFHYYDKDFNNEADTPDNFQSRRPNTSFCFLDIRSPGLGDTAMYLCATSRGGERNTEAFFGQGTRLTVV.